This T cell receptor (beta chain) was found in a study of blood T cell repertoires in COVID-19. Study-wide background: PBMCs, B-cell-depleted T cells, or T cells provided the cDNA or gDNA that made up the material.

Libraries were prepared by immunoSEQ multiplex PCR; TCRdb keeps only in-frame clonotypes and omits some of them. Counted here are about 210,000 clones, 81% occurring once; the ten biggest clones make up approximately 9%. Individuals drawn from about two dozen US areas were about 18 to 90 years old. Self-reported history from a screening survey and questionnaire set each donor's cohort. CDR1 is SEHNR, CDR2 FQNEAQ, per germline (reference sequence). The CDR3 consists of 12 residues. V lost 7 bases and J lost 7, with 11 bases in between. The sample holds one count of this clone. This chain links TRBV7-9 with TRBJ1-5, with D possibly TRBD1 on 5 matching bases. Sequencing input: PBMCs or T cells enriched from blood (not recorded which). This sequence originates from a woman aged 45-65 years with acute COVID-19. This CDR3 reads CASTTGGQPQHF. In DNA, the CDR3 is TGTGCCAGCACCACGGGGGGGCAGCCCCAGCATTTT.